This T cell receptor beta chain was captured in a study of PD-1 blockade in classical Hodgkin lymphoma. Findings of the study overall: CD4+ TCR diversity rose significantly by C4D1, and CD8+ TCR diversity did not.

This clone was detected only once. Its antigen is as yet unknown. Sample time point: cycle 4 day 1 (C4D1), after five to seven weeks of nivolumab. The patients all showed relapse after autologous stem cell transplantation, while their brentuximab vedotin exposure varied. This table comes from immunoSEQ multiplex PCR, and its TCRdb copy is limited to in-frame clones, with some not included. Here the sample spans tens of thousands of clones, under 80% being singletons. The source of this sequence is a human donor with classical Hodgkin lymphoma. This material consisted of peripheral blood mononuclear cells (PBMCs), taken before the fourth cycle of nivolumab.

The chain's CDR3 is CASSYSPPGLGTQYF. CDR3 nucleotides: TGTGCCAGCAGTTACTCACCCCCGGGACTGGGTACGCAGTATTTT. This chain links TRBV6-5 with TRBJ2-3; tentative D call: TRBD2 (6 bases). The CDR3 totals 15 residues. CDR1 and CDR2 (germline): MNHEY, SVGAGI. V was pared by 0 bases and J by 8 bases, with 15 bases between.